The 30 T cell receptor beta chains below come from one sample, sequenced in a study of identical twins. TCRdb analysed the 5' RACE reads with MiXCR anew, one entry per CDR3 protein. Of 500,000 to 650,000 distinct CDR3 sequences in the sample, approximately 20% were seen once. The same data also went into a second study, on yellow fever vaccine responses in identical twins.

Sequenced input: CD4+ T cells sorted from blood. All receptors come from a woman aged 18 to 35 in good health.

The rearrangement joins TRBV20-1 to TRBJ2-7; possibly TRBD2 for D (5 bases). Per the germline V gene, CDR1 is DFQATT and CDR2 is SNEGSKA (reference sequence). CDR3 length equals 11 residues. V gave up 3 bases and J gave up 7 bases, with 10 bases separating them. The DNA of the CDR3 is TGCAGTGCTAGCTCGAGGGAAGAGCAGTACTTC. This translates into CSASSREEQYF.

This chain connects TRBV14 to TRBJ1-2; 7 nucleotides align to TRBD1. V was clipped by 3 bases and J by 8 bases; unmatched bases: 9. The germline V gene encodes CDR1 SGHDN and CDR2 FVKESK. CDR3 length equals 14 residues. The CDR3 spells CASSQQTGMGGYTF. The CDR3 DNA reads as TGTGCCAGCAGCCAGCAGACAGGGATGGGCGGCTACACCTTC.

This clonotype was seen only a few times. This chain uses TRBV20-1 with TRBJ1-1; D not certain. Trimming pared 3 bases from V and 2 bases from J, leaving 10 bases between. The CDR3 has 13 residues. The germline gives CDR1 DFQATT, CDR2 SNEGSKA (reference sequence). The CDR3 is CSASHGVNTEAFF. CDR3 nucleotide sequence: TGCAGTGCTAGCCACGGGGTAAACACTGAAGCTTTCTTT.

This chain connects TRBV6-1 to TRBJ2-2; TRBD2 agrees at 9 bases. The V gene end was trimmed by 6 bases and the J gene end by 4 bases; junction bases not matched to a gene: 6. Germline V gene sequence: CDR1 MNHNS, CDR2 SASEGT. This CDR3 region has 15 residues. The CDR3 nucleotides are TGTGCCAGCAGAACCCTAGCGGGGTTCACCGGGGAGCTGTTTTTT. Protein product: CASRTLAGFTGELFF.

CDR3 sequence (DNA): TGCAGTGCTATCAGGGGTTTCGAGCAGTACGTC. Translation: CSAIRGFEQYV. This chain connects TRBV20-1 to TRBJ2-7; D may be TRBD1 (6 bases). Deletions cut 4 bases from V and 6 bases from J, with 10 bases between. Germline CDR1 DFQATT, CDR2 SNEGSKA (reference sequence). The length of the CDR3 is 11 residues.

This sequence joins TRBV28 and TRBJ2-7; 12 bases agree with TRBD2. Germline V lookup: CDR1 MDHEN, CDR2 SYDVKM. This CDR3 contains 15 residues. V lost 7 bases and J lost 1; bases outside the gene matches: 5. CDR3 protein: CASKAGTSGSYEQYF. The CDR3 coding sequence is TGTGCCAGCAAAGCCGGGACTAGCGGGTCCTACGAGCAGTACTTC. The variable domain in full, with the rest retrieved from reference TRBV28 and TRBJ2-7, is DVKVTQSSRYLVKRTGEKVFLECVQDMDHENMFWYRQDPGLGLRLIYFSYDVKMKEKGDIPEGYSVSREKKERFSLILESASTNQTSMYLCASKAGTSGSYEQYFGPGTRLTVT.

The chain has TRBV12-3 or TRBV12-4 and TRBJ1-3; D unresolved. The CDR3 is made up of 14 amino acids. V was clipped by 2 bases and J by 0 bases, with 5 bases between them. CDR3 in DNA: TGTGCCAGCAGTTTACCCAGCTCTGGAAACACCATATATTTT. It encodes CASSLPSSGNTIYF.

The rearrangement links TRBV14 to TRBJ2-7, with 9 nucleotides matching TRBD2. The CDR3 sequence is 17 residues long. V lost 5 bases, J lost 2 bases, and 13 bases stayed unmatched. Germline V lookup: CDR1 SGHDN, CDR2 FVKESK. The CDR3 region is CASSSRAALAGTYEQYF. The CDR3 coding sequence is TGTGCCAGCAGCTCAAGAGCGGCGCTAGCGGGAACCTACGAGCAGTACTTC.

The chain employs TRBV10-3 and TRBJ2-2; D is undetermined. Germline CDR1 and CDR2: ENHRY and SYGVKD. This CDR3 has 16 amino acids. Trimming stripped 0 bases from V and 1 base from J, with 9 bases between. The CDR3 DNA follows: TGTGCCATCAGTGAGTCGCTAGGGCTGAACACCGGGGAGCTGTTTTTT. This encodes CAISESLGLNTGELFF.

This chain connects TRBV7-3 to TRBJ2-3; 8 bases are a match to TRBD2. J lost 0 bases, V lost 2 bases, and 10 bases had no gene match. The CDR3 is 18 residues long. CDR1 and CDR2 (germline): SGHTA, FQGTGA. The CDR3 DNA follows: TGTGCCAGCAGCTTAGCCCCGGTTGCTAGCGGGAGCACAGATACGCAGTATTTT. It translates to CASSLAPVASGSTDTQYF.

The CDR3 bases are TGTGCCAGCAGCCAAAACAGGGGAGAGACCCAGTACTTC. Its protein product is CASSQNRGETQYF. J is TRBJ2-5 and V is TRBV7-2; the match to TRBD1 covers 7 bases. The CDR3 runs to 13 residues. The V and J ends lost 5 bases and 4 bases, in that order; junction bases with no gene match: 4. Germline CDR1 SGHTA, CDR2 FQGNSA.

The V call is TRBV11-2, the J call TRBJ1-4; D may be TRBD1 (6 bases). CDR1 and CDR2 (germline): SGHAT, FQNNGV. Trimming removed 3 bases at V and 0 bases at J, with 8 bases between. The CDR3 consists of 15 residues. CDR3 amino acids: CASSLDSATNEKLFF. CDR3 DNA sequence: TGTGCCAGCAGCTTGGACAGTGCAACTAATGAAAAACTGTTTTTT.

The V gene is TRBV20-1, the J gene TRBJ2-7; D unclear. Per the germline V gene, CDR1 is DFQATT and CDR2 is SNEGSKA (reference sequence). The CDR3 is made up of 12 amino acids. V shed 0 bases and J shed 7 bases, with 10 bases lying between them. CDR3 sequence: CSARDFRREQYF. For the CDR3, the DNA is TGCAGTGCTAGAGATTTCCGGCGAGAGCAGTACTTC.

The chain joins TRBV27 to TRBJ2-3, with 9 bases aligning to TRBD1. The germline gives CDR1 MNHEY, CDR2 SMNVEV (reference sequence). This CDR3 is built from 16 residues. Germline trimming cut 5 bases from V and 0 bases from J; bases unmatched to any gene: 6. In nucleotides, the CDR3 is TGTGCCAGCAGTCCATGGGACAGGGTGAGCACAGATACGCAGTATTTT. Its translation is CASSPWDRVSTDTQYF.

The chain links TRBV18 to TRBJ2-5; no reliable D call. Germline lookup yields CDR1 KGHSH and CDR2 LQKENI. The V and J ends lost 8 bases and 0 bases respectively, with 7 bases between them. The CDR3 has 12 amino acids. Here the CDR3 reads CASHRYQETQYF. The DNA of the CDR3 is TGTGCCAGCCATCGGTACCAAGAGACCCAGTACTTC.

The J gene is TRBJ2-6, the V gene TRBV7-9; 11 bases map to TRBD1. Germline CDR1 reads SEHNR; CDR2 reads FQNEAQ (reference sequence). This CDR3 region has 17 residues. The ends lost 5 bases at V and 2 bases at J; junction bases unmatched: 5. CDR3 DNA: TGTGCCAGCAGCACGCGGGACAGGGGGGCTGGGGCCAACGTCCTGACTTTC. Protein product: CASSTRDRGAGANVLTF.

The table lists this clonotype with a few counts. The chain recombines TRBV3-1 with TRBJ2-5; maybe TRBD1 (5 bases). With 0 bases removed from V and 3 bases from J, the gap between germline ends came to 5 bases. The CDR3 is made up of 13 amino acids. Germline V gene lookup returns CDR1 LGHDT and CDR2 YNNKEL (reference sequence). CDR3 sequence (DNA): TGTGCCAGCAGCCAAGAAGGGGAAGAGACCCAGTACTTC. This gives the protein CASSQEGEETQYF.

This clonotype was detected only a few times. This chain uses TRBV6-1 with TRBJ2-2; TRBD2 matches 7 bases. Germline-derived CDR1 and CDR2 are MNHNS and SASEGT. V gave up 5 bases and J gave up 7 bases; unmatched junction bases: 7. This CDR3 is built from 14 residues. The CDR3 DNA is TGTGCCAGCAGTCAAGGACTAGGGTTCGGGGAGCTGTTTTTT. Translated, it gives CASSQGLGFGELFF.

The rearrangement links TRBV3-1 to TRBJ2-7; D gene unclear. Per germline, CDR1 LGHDT and CDR2 YNNKEL (reference sequence). V dropped 0 bases and J dropped 2 bases, with 5 bases sitting between them. The CDR3 loop spans 13 amino acids. This CDR3 reads CASSQDATYEQYF. CDR3 nucleotide sequence: TGTGCCAGCAGCCAAGATGCGACCTACGAGCAGTACTTC.

This clonotype was seen a handful of times. V and J are TRBV3-1 and TRBJ2-1; 8 bases are shared with TRBD1. The germline V gene encodes CDR1 LGHDT and CDR2 YNNKEL (reference sequence). The CDR3 covers 16 residues. V trimming: 1 base; J trimming: 3 bases; junction bases outside the gene matches: 5. CDR3 protein: CASSQGGQGYYNEQFF. The CDR3 DNA follows: TGTGCCAGCAGCCAAGGAGGACAGGGCTACTACAATGAGCAGTTCTTC.

This clonotype occurred many times. The gene calls are TRBV6-9 and TRBJ2-7; 13 bases are a match to TRBD2. The trim removed 6 bases at V and 2 bases at J, leaving 4 bases unmatched. CDR1 and CDR2 from the germline V gene are MNHGY and SVAAGI. The CDR3 totals 15 residues. The CDR3 loop is CASRPGLAGTYEQYF. Here the CDR3 DNA reads TGTGCCAGCAGACCGGGACTAGCGGGAACCTACGAGCAGTACTTC.

The sample holds a few counts of this clonotype. V is TRBV20-1 and J is TRBJ2-7; D is perhaps TRBD2 (5 bases). Germline assignment: CDR1 DFQATT and CDR2 SNEGSKA (reference sequence). Trimming stripped 1 base from V and 0 bases from J, with 7 bases between. The CDR3 sequence is 13 residues long. In DNA, the CDR3 is TGCAGTGCTAGAGTAGCGAGCTCCTACGAGCAGTACTTC. This codes for CSARVASSYEQYF.

This clonotype was seen a handful of times. The chain is built from TRBV20-1 and TRBJ2-1; 8 bases align to TRBD1. Germline V gives CDR1 DFQATT, CDR2 SNEGSKA (reference sequence). Losses at the gene ends were 6 bases for V and 8 bases for J; bases not matched to a gene: 9. The CDR3 totals 13 residues. The CDR3 nucleotides are TGCAGTGCCCCGACAGGGGCGCTAGATGAGCAGTTCTTC. This sequence encodes CSAPTGALDEQFF.

The CDR3 loop reads CSASRPGGGNEQFF. Here the CDR3 DNA reads TGCAGTGCTAGTAGGCCAGGGGGGGGCAATGAGCAGTTCTTC. The chain recombines TRBV20-1 with TRBJ2-1, with D possibly being TRBD1 or TRBD2 (7 bases each). V was trimmed by 3 bases and J by 6 bases, leaving 15 bases between them. Germline V CDR1 and CDR2: DFQATT, SNEGSKA (reference sequence). The CDR3 covers 14 residues.

This clonotype showed up just a few times. The CDR3 here is CSASPSGRSYNEQFF. DNA for the CDR3: TGCAGTGCTAGCCCTAGCGGCCGCTCCTACAATGAGCAGTTCTTC. The V gene is TRBV20-1, the J gene TRBJ2-1, with 7 nucleotides matching TRBD2. Looked up from germline, CDR1 is DFQATT and CDR2 is SNEGSKA (reference sequence). Trimming removed 3 bases from V and 0 bases from J; junction bases left unmatched: 5. This CDR3 is 15 amino acids long.

This clonotype has just a few counts. The chain carries TRBV12-3 or TRBV12-4 and TRBJ1-2; D is undetermined. The CDR3 has 16 amino acids. V lost 6 bases and J lost 8, with 25 bases in between. Here the CDR3 DNA reads TGTGCCAGCAGCCTTACCTACTTACAGTTGGTGGGAGGCTACACCTTC. Its protein is CASSLTYLQLVGGYTF.

The chain combines TRBV20-1 with TRBJ1-1; D is perhaps TRBD1 (6 bases). Germline V gene data show CDR1 as DFQATT and CDR2 as SNEGSKA (reference sequence). CDR3 size: 14 residues. V lost 5 bases and J lost 1, with 14 bases in between. CDR3 amino acids: CSAGGGPPNTEAFF. CDR3 nucleotide sequence: TGCAGTGCTGGGGGGGGCCCCCCGAACACTGAAGCTTTCTTT.

This clonotype came up a few times. The chain employs TRBV6-5 and TRBJ2-1, with 9 bases aligning to TRBD2. Germline lookup yields CDR1 MNHEY and CDR2 SVGAGI. This CDR3 has 13 residues. With V trimmed by 2 bases and J by 10 bases, 3 bases remained unmatched. The CDR3 loop is CASSYRAGGEQFF. CDR3 in DNA: TGTGCCAGCAGTTACAGGGCGGGAGGGGAGCAGTTCTTC.

This clonotype was found a few times. The CDR3 region has the DNA TGTGCCAGCATCCTTACCTATGGCTACACCTTC. Protein sequence: CASILTYGYTF. The gene calls are TRBV12-3 or TRBV12-4 and TRBJ1-2; no clear D gene. The CDR3 is made up of 11 amino acids. Trimming pared 7 bases from V and 4 bases from J, leaving 7 bases between.

This clonotype was seen a handful of times. V is TRBV12-3 or TRBV12-4 and J is TRBJ1-6; 8 nucleotides line up with TRBD1. V shed 2 bases, J shed 16 bases, and the junction held 7 bases outside the gene matches. This CDR3 is built from 13 residues. The CDR3 reads CASSLTPGGKLHF. In nucleotides, the CDR3 is TGTGCCAGCAGTTTAACTCCAGGGGGCAAGCTCCACTTT.